This TCR beta chain was identified during a study of blood T cell repertoires in COVID-19. Study-wide background: The United States, Italy and Spain supplied acute and convalescent COVID-19 samples. T cells, B-cell-depleted T cells, or PBMCs supplied cDNA or gDNA.

V gave up 3 bases and J gave up 1 base; unmatched junction bases: 3. This CDR3 contains 15 residues. Germline V lookup: CDR1 KGHSH, CDR2 LQKENI. Methods used by the authors: Estimation of nucleated cell counts relied on the amplification of reference gene primers. Sequencing used immunoSEQ multiplex PCR; TCRdb keeps in-frame clones, though not all of them. That table is the source of V, J and clone size, and D and trimming were worked out from the DNA. This table holds approximately 300,000 clones, about 84% found once. This TCR was sampled from a woman aged 45-59 years with acute or convalescent COVID-19. J is TRBJ2-5 and V is TRBV18; TRBD2 agrees at 9 bases. The sequenced material came from peripheral blood. The chain's CDR3 is CASSPASGTQETQYF. As DNA, the CDR3 is TGTGCCAGCTCACCGGCTAGCGGGACCCAAGAGACCCAGTACTTC.